This T cell receptor (beta chain) came from a study of human T cells and chemical hapten exposure. The wider study: TCR yield per sample varied, mainly due to pooled library volumes.

The library attached unique molecular identifiers to individual cDNA molecules. TCRdb reprocessed the RACE reads with MiXCR, giving one entry per CDR3 protein. The sample lists 57,000 or so distinct CDR3 sequences, about 11% occurring once. About this clonotype: Antigen specificity is unknown.

General observations from the study: TCRs above 1 in 1000 frequency did not change with DPC sensitization.

Trimming took off 7 bases at V and 0 bases at J, with 20 bases between the two ends. The CDR3 covers 17 residues. Germline V gives CDR1 MNHEY, CDR2 SVGAGI. Time point reported: pre-sensitization, week 0. Treatment given: therapeutic diphenylcyclopropenone sensitization with weekly scalp DPC. This sequence was found in a woman in her thirties or forties with alopecia areata. Some clones in this sample may be carry-over from other donors' samples. This sequence joins TRBV6-5 and TRBJ2-3, with a weak D call TRBD2 (6 bases). The material sequenced was whole blood, taken in connection with sensitization to the hapten diphenylcyclopropenone (DPC). CDR3 nucleotides: TGTGCCAGCACCCCCCAGGTGTCTAGCGTTAGCACAGATACGCAGTATTTT. This codes for CASTPQVSSVSTDTQYF.